Shown below are 28 T cell receptor beta chains from a single sample sequenced in a study of CXCR3-negative and CXCR3-positive naive CD8 T cells. Broader study findings: Against CXCR3-negative naive cells, CXCR3-positive naive cells showed more hydrophobic TRB CDR3s.

These receptors have no identified antigens. The authors made the TRB cDNA libraries by 5' RACE using UMI labels. TCRdb re-analyzed the 5' RACE reads; it lists each CDR3 protein once, without DNA. The sample holds some 130,000 distinct CDR3 sequences. The specimen sequenced was naive CXCR3+ CD8+ T cells from blood. Described subset: CD45RO-CCR7+CD27+CD95- naive CD8+ T cells expressing CXCR3 (TNR3+). The receptors were gathered from a human donor in good health. Some clones in this sample may be carry-over from other donors' samples.

The genes are TRBV4-1 and TRBJ2-5; TCRdb designates TRBD1, a call that cannot be tested without DNA. The CDR3 extends over 15 amino acids. Per the germline V gene, CDR1 is MGHRA and CDR2 is YSYEKL. CDR3 amino acids: CASSQVPGAQETQYF.

The chain links TRBV14 to TRBJ2-1; TCRdb's D call, TRBD2, is unchecked because there is no DNA. The CDR3 is 16 residues long. The germline V gene has CDR1 SGHDN and CDR2 FVKESK. CDR3 amino acids: CASSQSVAGINNEQFF. Variable domain in full (rest from reference TRBV14 and TRBJ2-1): EAGVTQFPSHSVIEKGQTVTLRCDPISGHDNLYWYRRVMGKEIKFLLHFVKESKQDESGMPNNRFLAERTGGTYSTLKVQPAELEDSGVYFCASSQSVAGINNEQFFGPGTRLTVL.

V usage is TRBV10-2 and J usage is TRBJ2-2; the D call of TRBD2 rests on TCRdb alone, since no DNA is present to check it. CDR1 is WSHSY, CDR2 SAAADI, per germline. The CDR3 is 16 amino acids. CDR3 loop: CASSDGLSGSIGELFF.

The J gene is TRBJ2-2, the V gene TRBV28; TCRdb names TRBD1, which stays unverified in the absence of DNA. The CDR3 is made up of 15 amino acids. Germline CDR1 reads MDHEN; CDR2 reads SYDVKM. CDR3 sequence reads: CASSLLGAGAGELFF.

The V call is TRBV12-3 or TRBV12-4, the J call TRBJ2-7. This CDR3 is built from 12 residues. CDR3 loop: CASSLASYEQYF.

The chain has TRBV13 and TRBJ1-1; absent DNA, TCRdb's TRBD1 call cannot be checked. CDR3 length equals 15 residues. CDR1 is PRHDT, CDR2 FYEKMQ, per germline (reference sequence). Here the CDR3 reads CASSSSGQGITEAFF.

The chain employs TRBV9 and TRBJ1-1. CDR1 is SGDLS, CDR2 YYNGEE, per germline. This CDR3 contains 14 residues. The CDR3: CASSVAGVSTEAFF.

This chain connects TRBV6-5 to TRBJ2-5; the TRBD2 assignment by TCRdb is unverifiable without DNA. The CDR3 has 16 residues. Germline CDR1 reads MNHEY; CDR2 reads SVGAGI. The CDR3 is CASSRTSGGAQETQYF.

This chain connects TRBV12-3 or TRBV12-4 to TRBJ2-7; TCRdb's assignment of TRBD1 cannot be checked, as there is no DNA. This CDR3 region has 16 residues. The CDR3 spells CASSLAGQEQAYEQYF.

This rearrangement joins TRBV15 to TRBJ1-2. CDR1 and CDR2 (germline): LNHNV, YYDKDF (reference sequence). The CDR3 is 13 residues long. CDR3 region: CATSRIGENGYTF.

This sequence joins TRBV18 and TRBJ1-3. This CDR3 has 16 residues. Per the germline V gene, CDR1 is KGHSH and CDR2 is LQKENI. CDR3 protein: CASSPQGYHSGNTIYF.

The chain couples TRBV6-6 to TRBJ2-3. The CDR3 length is 15 residues. Germline CDR1 and CDR2: MNHNY and SVGAGI (reference sequence). This chain's CDR3 is CASSYVDGFTDTQYF.

The V and J genes are TRBV12-3 or TRBV12-4 and TRBJ2-3; the TRBD1 assignment by TCRdb is unverifiable without DNA. The length of the CDR3 is 14 residues. CDR3 residues: CASSPQGSTDTQYF.

V gene TRBV12-3 or TRBV12-4 combines with J gene TRBJ2-3; absent DNA, TCRdb's TRBD1 call cannot be checked. The length of the CDR3 is 14 residues. The CDR3: CASSRTGQGNTQYF.

This sequence joins TRBV28 and TRBJ2-7; TCRdb outputs TRBD1, but without DNA this stays unchecked. The CDR3 loop spans 14 amino acids. Germline lookup yields CDR1 MDHEN and CDR2 SYDVKM. CDR3 sequence: CASTLPGTGYEQYF.

The chain couples TRBV5-1 to TRBJ2-1. Germline V gene lookup returns CDR1 SGHRS and CDR2 YFSETQ. CDR3 length: 12 residues. The CDR3 here is CASSLVGYEQFF.

The chain combines TRBV28 with TRBJ2-1; TCRdb's D call, TRBD1, is unchecked because there is no DNA. The CDR3 spans 15 residues. Per germline, CDR1 MDHEN and CDR2 SYDVKM. CDR3 region: CASSLQGARYNEQFF.

The chain employs TRBV10-3 and TRBJ2-1; as DNA is missing, the TRBD2 call by TCRdb cannot be tested. The CDR3 spans 16 residues. CDR1 ENHRY and CDR2 SYGVKD come from the germline V gene. The CDR3 region is CAISTPGQRSYNEQFF.

This sequence joins TRBV2 and TRBJ2-7; absent DNA, TCRdb's TRBD1 call cannot be checked. The germline V gene encodes CDR1 SNHLY and CDR2 FYNNEI. This CDR3 region has 15 residues. Here the CDR3 reads CASMGVGTSSYEQYF. Looking up the rest from reference TRBV2 and TRBJ2-7 gives the full variable domain: EPEVTQTPSHQVTQMGQEVILRCVPISNHLYFYWYRQILGQKVEFLVSFYNNEISEKSEIFDDQFSVERPDGSNFTLKIRSTKLEDSAMYFCASMGVGTSSYEQYFGPGTRLTVT.

V and J are TRBV29-1 and TRBJ2-5; the D gene TCRdb calls, TRBD1, cannot be checked with no DNA. Germline V gene sequence: CDR1 SQVTM, CDR2 ANQGSEA. The CDR3 runs to 14 residues. The CDR3 reads CSVLYRTAQETQYF.

The V call is TRBV5-1, the J call TRBJ1-1; TCRdb's D gene call, TRBD1, goes unchecked for lack of DNA. Germline loops: CDR1 SGHRS, CDR2 YFSETQ. The CDR3 runs to 15 residues. The CDR3 reads CASSAGTGLPPEAFF.

The chain joins TRBV3-1 to TRBJ2-7. This CDR3 has 13 amino acids. Germline assignment: CDR1 LGHDT and CDR2 YNNKEL (reference sequence). CDR3: CASSQVQIDEQYF.

This chain links TRBV7-9 with TRBJ2-1; lacking DNA, the TRBD1 call made by TCRdb goes unchecked. This CDR3 region has 15 residues. In germline, CDR1 is SEHNR, CDR2 FQNEAQ (reference sequence). CDR3 amino acids: CASSSDRSAANEQFF.

The V and J genes are TRBV9 and TRBJ2-7; TCRdb selects TRBD1, and the lack of DNA leaves this call unchecked. The CDR3 has 18 amino acids. Germline CDR1 SGDLS, CDR2 YYNGEE. Here the CDR3 reads CASSPNPPGTGGAYEQYF.

The chain combines TRBV5-6 with TRBJ2-2; the TCRdb call, TRBD2, lacks DNA for checking. CDR1 and CDR2 (germline): SGHDT, YYEEEE. This CDR3 is 15 amino acids long. CDR3: CASSLEGVGTGELFF.

The V gene is TRBV2, the J gene TRBJ2-2; TCRdb returns TRBD1, unconfirmable since there is no DNA. CDR1 is SNHLY and CDR2 is FYNNEI in the germline V gene. The CDR3 contains 15 residues. CDR3 protein: CASSARGTNTGELFF.

J is TRBJ2-1 and V is TRBV6-2 or TRBV6-3. Germline lookup yields CDR1 MNHEY and CDR2 SVGEGT. This CDR3 has 14 residues. The CDR3 region is CASSYSGSENEQFF.

The chain recombines TRBV7-9 with TRBJ1-6. Germline loops: CDR1 SEHNR, CDR2 FQNEAQ (reference sequence). CDR3 length equals 15 residues. The CDR3 region is CASSLWAAGDSPLHF.